The sequence of this T cell receptor (beta chain) was determined in a study of T cell responses to AZD1222 COVID-19 vaccine. Here immunoSEQ multiplex PCR was the method, and the copy in TCRdb shows in-frame clones only, minus some. The table has 120,000 to 150,000 clones, about 91% seen once. J was trimmed by 1 base and V by 2 bases; bases with no gene match: 2. The CDR3 covers 14 residues. The germline CDR1 and CDR2 sequences are LGHDT and YNNKEL (reference sequence). Study results and limitations: There were mostly white British donors and more females than males, and clonal diversity was possibly underestimated. Among those given AZD1222, only six or seven were seropositive at baseline.

Notes on this clone: Its antigen is not identified.

The rearrangement links TRBV3-1 (or the pseudogene TRBV3-2) to TRBJ2-7; 7 nucleotides align to TRBD1. The TCR was taken from an adult in good health. The sample here was peripheral blood, taken on day 0 of AZD1222 vaccination. The CDR3 DNA follows: TGTGCCAGCAGCCAACTGGGACAGTCCTACGAGCAGTACTTC. The encoded protein is CASSQLGQSYEQYF.